This entry concerns a single TCR beta chain. Its specificity is not known. These data are taken from a study of shared clonotypes between healthy human individuals. Study results and caveats: Naive subsets tended to show greater estimated richness than memory subsets. Clonotypes not shared had lower generation probabilities than those common to all four donors.

The V end lost 0 bases, the J end lost 3 bases, and 6 bases lay between the germline ends. Germline V gives CDR1 PRHDT, CDR2 FYEKMQ (reference sequence). This CDR3 contains 14 residues. Naive CD8 cells were CD45RO-negative, positively selected for CCR7, excluding terminally differentiated effector memory CD45RA+ cells. The table came from immunoSEQ multiplex PCR; TCRdb's copy has only in-frame clones and leaves some out. The table records roughly 770,000 clones, 90% to 97% of them present only once. The chain is built from TRBV13 and TRBJ1-5; D ambiguous. The sequence came from a man aged 25-40 years in good health. The sample comprised naive CD8+ T cells sorted from blood. CDR3 in DNA: TGTGCCAGCAGCTTAGGGAGAACCAATCAGCCCCAGCATTTT. Translating it yields CASSLGRTNQPQHF.